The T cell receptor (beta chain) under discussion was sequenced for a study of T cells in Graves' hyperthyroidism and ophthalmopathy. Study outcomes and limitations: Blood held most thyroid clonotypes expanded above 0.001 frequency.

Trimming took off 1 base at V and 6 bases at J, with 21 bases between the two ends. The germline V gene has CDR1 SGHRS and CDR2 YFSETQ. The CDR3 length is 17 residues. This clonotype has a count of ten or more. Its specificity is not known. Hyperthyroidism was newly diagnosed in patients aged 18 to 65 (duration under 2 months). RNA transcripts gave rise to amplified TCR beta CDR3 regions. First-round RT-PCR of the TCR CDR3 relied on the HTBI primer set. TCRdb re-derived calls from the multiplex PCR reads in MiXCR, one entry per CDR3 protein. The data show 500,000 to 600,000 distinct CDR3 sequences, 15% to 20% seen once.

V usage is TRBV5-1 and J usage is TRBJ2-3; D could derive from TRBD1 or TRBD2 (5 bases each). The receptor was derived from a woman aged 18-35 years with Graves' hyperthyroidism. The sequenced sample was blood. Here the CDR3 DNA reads TGCGCCAGCAGCTTGACCCTCGGGACCCCTAGTGTGGATACGCAGTATTTT. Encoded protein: CASSLTLGTPSVDTQYF.